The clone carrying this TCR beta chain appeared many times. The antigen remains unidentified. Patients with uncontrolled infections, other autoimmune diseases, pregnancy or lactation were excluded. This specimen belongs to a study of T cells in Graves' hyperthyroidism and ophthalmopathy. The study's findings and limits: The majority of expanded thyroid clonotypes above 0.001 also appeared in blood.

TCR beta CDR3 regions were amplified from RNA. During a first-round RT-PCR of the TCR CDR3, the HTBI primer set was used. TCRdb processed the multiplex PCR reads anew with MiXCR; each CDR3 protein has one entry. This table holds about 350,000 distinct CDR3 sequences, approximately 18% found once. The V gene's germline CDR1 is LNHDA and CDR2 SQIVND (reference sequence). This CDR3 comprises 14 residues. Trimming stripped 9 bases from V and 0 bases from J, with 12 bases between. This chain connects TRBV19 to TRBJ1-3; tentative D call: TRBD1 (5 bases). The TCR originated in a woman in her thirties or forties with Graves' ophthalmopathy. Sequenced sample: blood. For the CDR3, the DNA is TGTGCCAGAAGAAGCGGGGCCTCTGGAAACACCATATATTTT. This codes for CARRSGASGNTIYF. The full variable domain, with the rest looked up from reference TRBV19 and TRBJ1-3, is DGGITQSPKYLFRKEGQNVTLSCEQNLNHDAMYWYRQDPGQGLRLIYYSQIVNDFQKGDIAEGYSVSREKKESFPLTVTSAQKNPTAFYLCARRSGASGNTIYFGEGSWLTVV.